This T cell receptor (beta chain) stems from a study of low-dose radiotherapy and immunotherapy resistance in tumors. For the study at large: Participants in Cohort 2 were given 1 Gy per fraction every two weeks, for 13 Gy over 26 weeks. Intravenous ipilimumab 1 mg/kg every six weeks was given with nivolumab 240 mg every two weeks. Oral aspirin at 300 mg was taken daily by patients for four cycles, beginning on cycle 1 day 1.

The CDR3 consists of 15 residues. The trim removed 6 bases at V and 2 bases at J, leaving 8 bases unmatched. The germline V gene has CDR1 DFQATT and CDR2 SNEGSKA (reference sequence). Along with nivolumab and ipilimumab, donors received aspirin, low-dose cyclophosphamide and low-dose radiotherapy. Both TCRalpha and TCRbeta chains were reverse transcribed with V-gene-specific primers. The authors amplified TCRs for around 20 PCR cycles with a constant-region primer and a V-primer adapter. A single record per CDR3 protein comes from TCRdb applying MiXCR to the reads. Among 15,000 to 20,000 distinct CDR3 sequences listed, around 70% were seen once.

The chain links TRBV20-1 to TRBJ2-3; TRBD2 aligns across 10 bases. The clonotype originates from a human donor with advanced metastatic prostate, ovarian, gallbladder or colorectal cancer (not recorded which). This table probably holds off-target reads from a library built for another chain. The CDR3 DNA sequence: TGCAGTGCCCCCAAAGCGGGGGGGTTCACAGATACGCAGTATTTT. This gives the protein CSAPKAGGFTDTQYF.